One sample yielded the 29 T cell receptor beta chains listed below, sequenced in a study of blood T cell repertoires in COVID-19. Sequenced by immunoSEQ multiplex PCR; TCRdb stores in-frame clones only, minus some. The sample has approximately 150,000 clones, over 70% seen once. Sequenced material: PBMCs or T cells enriched from blood (not recorded which). The receptor set was obtained from a man in his sixties who had recovered from COVID-19.

V and J are TRBV7-6 and TRBJ2-7; 10 nucleotides line up with TRBD2. V was clipped by 5 bases and J by 2 bases; unmatched bases: 9. CDR1 and CDR2 (germline): SGHVS, FNYEAQ. This CDR3 region has 16 residues. CDR3 loop: CASSHLTSGATYEQYF. The CDR3 coding sequence is TGTGCCAGCAGCCACCTTACTAGCGGGGCAACCTACGAGCAGTACTTC.

The chain carries TRBV7-3 and TRBJ2-1; the match to TRBD2 covers 14 bases. Germline V CDR1 and CDR2: SGHTA, FQGTGA. There are 17 residues in the CDR3. Trimming removed 5 bases from V and 4 bases from J; junction bases left unmatched: 7. The CDR3 region has the DNA TGTGCCAGCAGCCCTTGGACTAGCGGGAGGTTATACAATGAGCAGTTCTTC. Translating it yields CASSPWTSGRLYNEQFF.

This rearrangement joins TRBV5-5 to TRBJ1-5; no definite D call. The CDR3 extends over 16 amino acids. CDR1 is SGHKS and CDR2 is YYEKEE in the germline V gene (reference sequence). V was pared by 0 bases and J by 1 base, with 11 bases between. DNA of the CDR3: TGTGCCAGCAGCTTGGAAGCAGGCCGGAGCAATCAGCCCCAGCATTTT. Residues: CASSLEAGRSNQPQHF.

The V call is TRBV5-1, the J call TRBJ2-5; possibly TRBD1 for D (6 bases). V was clipped by 0 bases and J by 5 bases, with 17 bases between them. The CDR3 totals 16 residues. Germline CDR1 is SGHRS and CDR2 is YFSETQ. As DNA, the CDR3 is TGCGCCAGCAGCTTGGACAGGGAAGGTTTTGGGGAGACCCAGTACTTC. Amino acid sequence: CASSLDREGFGETQYF.

The chain is built from TRBV7-9 and TRBJ1-2; D might be TRBD1 (6 bases). The CDR3 extends over 14 amino acids. V lost 3 bases and J lost 3, with 11 bases in between. Looked up from germline, CDR1 is SEHNR and CDR2 is FQNEAQ (reference sequence). This CDR3 is CASSLREGDYGYTF. CDR3 in DNA: TGTGCCAGCAGCTTGAGGGAGGGGGACTATGGCTACACCTTC.

The chain links TRBV3-1 (or the pseudogene TRBV3-2) to TRBJ1-4; possibly TRBD1 for D (6 bases). V was shortened by 6 bases and J by 7 bases, with 9 bases between the two germline ends. This CDR3 comprises 12 residues. The germline gives CDR1 LGHDT, CDR2 YNNKEL (reference sequence). The CDR3 loop is CASSPQGEKLFF. In DNA, the CDR3 is TGTGCCAGCAGTCCACAGGGTGAAAAACTGTTTTTT.

This chain joins TRBV5-1 and TRBJ1-4, with a possible D match to TRBD1 (5 bases). CDR1 and CDR2 (germline): SGHRS, YFSETQ. Trimming stripped 5 bases from V and 8 bases from J, with 19 bases between. The CDR3 has 15 residues. The CDR3 is CASSGAGQGGEKLFF. The CDR3 region has the DNA TGCGCCAGCAGTGGCGCCGGCCAGGGTGGAGAAAAACTGTTTTTT.

V and J are TRBV29-1 and TRBJ2-7; 7 bases match TRBD1. The J segment lost 6 bases and the V segment lost 6 bases, leaving 14 bases of the junction unmatched. From germline, CDR1 is SQVTM and CDR2 ANQGSEA. The CDR3 spans 14 residues. The CDR3 nucleotides are TGCAGCGTCGTCCGGGACAGAACCCTTTCCGAGCAGTACTTC. The encoded protein is CSVVRDRTLSEQYF.

This clone has a single count. The chain uses TRBV2 and TRBJ2-7; 7 bases agree with TRBD1. Trimming removed 7 bases from V and 2 bases from J; junction bases left unmatched: 5. The length of the CDR3 is 13 residues. CDR1 SNHLY and CDR2 FYNNEI come from the germline V gene. The CDR3 reads CASKRTGTYEQYF. CDR3 nucleotide sequence: TGTGCCAGCAAAAGGACAGGAACCTACGAGCAGTACTTC. The whole variable domain, filled in from reference TRBV2 and TRBJ2-7, reads EPEVTQTPSHQVTQMGQEVILRCVPISNHLYFYWYRQILGQKVEFLVSFYNNEISEKSEIFDDQFSVERPDGSNFTLKIRSTKLEDSAMYFCASKRTGTYEQYFGPGTRLTVT.

The V gene is TRBV15, the J gene TRBJ2-6; D gene ambiguous. The CDR3 sequence is 14 residues long. V dropped 0 bases and J dropped 2 bases, with 2 bases sitting between them. The germline V gene encodes CDR1 LNHNV and CDR2 YYDKDF (reference sequence). The CDR3 sequence is CATSRDTGANVLTF. The CDR3 DNA sequence: TGTGCCACCAGCAGAGATACTGGGGCCAACGTCCTGACTTTC.

The chain joins TRBV7-8 to TRBJ2-5; TRBD1 is a possible D gene (6 bases). Looked up from germline, CDR1 is SGHVS and CDR2 is FQNEAQ. The CDR3 has 14 amino acids. Trimming pared 5 bases from V and 5 bases from J, leaving 15 bases between. The CDR3 region is CASSLDSSRETQYF. Here the CDR3 DNA reads TGTGCCAGCAGCCTGGACAGCTCTCGTGAGACCCAGTACTTC. Complete variable domain (other parts from reference TRBV7-8 and TRBJ2-5): GAGVSQSPRYKVAKRGQDVALRCDPISGHVSLFWYQQALGQGPEFLTYFQNEAQLDKSGLPSDRFFAERPEGSVSTLKIQRTQQEDSAVYLCASSLDSSRETQYFGPGTRLLVL.

The rearrangement uses TRBV19 and TRBJ2-2; D is uncertain. In germline, CDR1 is LNHDA, CDR2 SQIVND (reference sequence). V gave up 6 bases and J gave up 6 bases, with 14 bases separating them. The CDR3 has 14 amino acids. The CDR3 DNA follows: TGTGCCAGTAGCGAGAGAGGTTGGTCCGGGGAGCTGTTTTTT. It translates to CASSERGWSGELFF.

This chain links TRBV6-5 with TRBJ2-7; 8 nucleotides agree with TRBD2. This CDR3 has 14 residues. Trimming at V came to 6 bases and at J to 3 bases, leaving 7 bases not matched to a gene. Looked up from germline, CDR1 is MNHEY and CDR2 is SVGAGI. CDR3 nucleotides: TGTGCCAGCAGGCCACTAGCGGCGGACTACGAGCAGTACTTC. This translates into CASRPLAADYEQYF.

The rearrangement joins TRBV7-2 to TRBJ2-1; no clear D gene. V was clipped by 3 bases and J by 8 bases, with 11 bases between them. This CDR3 spans 13 amino acids. CDR1 and CDR2 (germline): SGHTA, FQGNSA. CDR3 DNA sequence: TGTGCCAGCAGCTTGTCCTACGTGGATGAGCAGTTCTTC. Amino acid sequence: CASSLSYVDEQFF.

The rearrangement uses TRBV2 and TRBJ1-1, with D maybe TRBD1 (5 bases). Germline CDR1 is SNHLY and CDR2 is FYNNEI. The CDR3 contains 13 residues. The CDR3 DNA reads as TGTGCGGGGGAGGGCGAGCGGAACACTGAAGCTTTCTTT. Translated, it gives CAGEGERNTEAFF.

The chain employs TRBV5-1 and TRBJ1-4, with D possibly TRBD1 on 5 matching bases. This CDR3 spans 14 amino acids. Germline CDR1 reads SGHRS; CDR2 reads YFSETQ. V lost 8 bases to trimming and J lost 0 bases, with 11 bases between them. CDR3 nucleotides: TGCGCCAGTAAGACGACAGCAACTAATGAAAAACTGTTTTTT. This translates into CASKTTATNEKLFF.

In this sample, this clone turned up once. J is TRBJ2-1 and V is TRBV27; 8 bases are shared with TRBD2. CDR1 and CDR2 (germline): MNHEY, SMNVEV (reference sequence). The trim removed 5 bases at V and 9 bases at J, leaving 9 bases unmatched. This CDR3 is built from 14 residues. The CDR3 loop is CASSPRGGRGEQFF. DNA of the CDR3: TGTGCCAGCAGTCCCCGGGGGGGACGGGGTGAGCAGTTCTTC.

The V call is TRBV28, the J call TRBJ2-1; D is unresolved. V was pared by 7 bases and J by 3 bases, with 7 bases between. The germline V gene has CDR1 MDHEN and CDR2 SYDVKM. The CDR3 contains 12 residues. The CDR3 sequence is CASKEIYNEQFF. The CDR3 coding sequence is TGTGCCAGCAAGGAGATCTACAATGAGCAGTTCTTC.

This clone occurred once. V is TRBV7-9 and J is TRBJ1-3; D is unclear. Germline V gene sequence: CDR1 SEHNR, CDR2 FQNEAQ (reference sequence). V was clipped by 1 base and J by 0 bases, with 10 bases between them. This CDR3 has 16 residues. For the CDR3, the DNA is TGTGCCAGCAGCTTAGACGACTCCCTCTCTGGAAACACCATATATTTT. This gives the protein CASSLDDSLSGNTIYF. Based on the CDR3 plus reference TRBV7-9 and TRBJ1-3, the full variable domain is DTGVSQNPRHKITKRGQNVTFRCDPISEHNRLYWYRQTLGQGPEFLTYFQNEAQLEKSRLLSDRFSAERPKGSFSTLEIQRTEQGDSAMYLCASSLDDSLSGNTIYFGEGSWLTVV.

This sequence joins TRBV5-4 and TRBJ2-7; 8 bases match TRBD2. After removal of 4 bases from V and 3 bases from J, the junction contained 3 bases not matched to a gene. This CDR3 spans 13 amino acids. Germline CDR1 reads SGHNT; CDR2 reads YYREEE (reference sequence). The CDR3 loop reads CASSPTSGYEQYF. The CDR3 coding sequence is TGTGCCAGCAGCCCAACTAGCGGCTACGAGCAGTACTTC.

The chain links TRBV2 to TRBJ1-1, with 7 bases identical to TRBD1. Trimming removed 4 bases from V and 5 bases from J; junction bases left unmatched: 7. The germline CDR1 and CDR2 sequences are SNHLY and FYNNEI. This CDR3 has 14 residues. The CDR3 nucleotides read TGTGCCAGCAGTGGTGCGACAGGGAAAACTGAAGCTTTCTTT. Its translation is CASSGATGKTEAFF.

The chain has TRBV19 and TRBJ1-1; 8 bases are a match to TRBD1. The CDR3 is 16 residues long. V shed 3 bases, J shed 8 bases, and the junction held 14 bases outside the gene matches. Germline values: CDR1 LNHDA, CDR2 SQIVND (reference sequence). CDR3 loop: CASSILGVGQDEEAFF. The CDR3 region has the DNA TGTGCCAGTAGTATTCTTGGTGTGGGACAGGATGAGGAAGCTTTCTTT.

J is TRBJ2-7 and V is TRBV29-1; D possibly corresponds to TRBD2 (7 bases). V lost 5 bases to trimming and J lost 0 bases, with 14 bases between them. CDR3 length: 14 amino acids. In germline, CDR1 is SQVTM, CDR2 ANQGSEA. In nucleotides, the CDR3 is TGCAGCGTTAAGGGGAGGGGGATCTCCTACGAGCAGTACTTC. Amino acid sequence: CSVKGRGISYEQYF.

The rearrangement joins TRBV30 to TRBJ1-1, with D possibly matching TRBD1 (5 bases). CDR1 is GTSNPN and CDR2 is SVGIG in the germline V gene (reference sequence). The CDR3 extends over 14 amino acids. Trimming took 2 bases from V and 2 from J, leaving 12 bases between them. The CDR3 here is CAWSWGGGNTEAFF. CDR3 in DNA: TGTGCCTGGAGTTGGGGGGGTGGAAACACTGAAGCTTTCTTT.

V gene TRBV19 combines with J gene TRBJ1-5; 8 nucleotides match TRBD1. The germline V gene encodes CDR1 LNHDA and CDR2 SQIVND (reference sequence). The CDR3 has 16 residues. V shed 3 bases and J 2 bases; nucleotides not matched to a gene: 6. The CDR3 loop is CASSIFPTGGNQPQHF. The CDR3 region has the DNA TGTGCCAGTAGTATTTTCCCGACAGGGGGCAATCAGCCCCAGCATTTT.

This rearrangement joins TRBV27 to TRBJ2-5, with a weak D call TRBD2 (5 bases). V dropped 2 bases and J dropped 5 bases, with 9 bases sitting between them. Germline V lookup: CDR1 MNHEY, CDR2 SMNVEV (reference sequence). The CDR3 extends over 13 amino acids. The CDR3 protein is CASSLSGRETQYF. The CDR3 bases are TGTGCCAGCAGTTTAAGCGGTCGGGAGACCCAGTACTTC.

This chain connects TRBV7-9 to TRBJ1-1; the match to TRBD1 covers 7 bases. This CDR3 contains 12 residues. Trimming removed 6 bases from V and 6 bases from J; junction bases left unmatched: 4. In germline, CDR1 is SEHNR, CDR2 FQNEAQ (reference sequence). CDR3 sequence reads: CASSRQGAEAFF. The CDR3 nucleotides are TGTGCCAGCAGTCGACAGGGAGCTGAAGCTTTCTTT.

The chain joins TRBV2 to TRBJ2-1; a possible D gene is TRBD2 (5 bases). The CDR3 is made up of 11 amino acids. Germline V CDR1 and CDR2: SNHLY, FYNNEI. V lost 8 bases and J lost 3, with 5 bases in between. The chain's CDR3 is CASDYYNEQFF. As DNA, the CDR3 is TGTGCCAGCGACTACTACAATGAGCAGTTCTTC.

In DNA form, the CDR3 reads TGTGCCAGCAGCGTTAGCGGTGGCGACTACAATGAGCAGTTCTTC. Amino acid sequence: CASSVSGGDYNEQFF. This rearrangement joins TRBV9 to TRBJ2-1, with D perhaps TRBD2 (6 bases). Germline values: CDR1 SGDLS, CDR2 YYNGEE. CDR3 length: 15 residues. V lost 2 bases and J lost 3, with 12 bases in between.